This TCR beta chain was captured by sequencing in a study of neoadjuvant nivolumab and ipilimumab in lung cancer. Study overall: Nivolumab 3 mg/kg was given days 1, 15 and 29, plus ipilimumab 1 mg/kg day 1 in combination.

To note about this clone: Its matching antigen is unknown.

Germline loops: CDR1 SGHNT, CDR2 YENEEA. The CDR3 has 13 amino acids. Losses at the gene ends were 6 bases for V and 3 bases for J; bases not matched to a gene: 2. Profiled with immunoSEQ multiplex PCR; TCRdb holds only in-frame clones, not every one. The sample holds about 4,700 clones; about three quarters are singletons and the top ten take 9.5% to 15%. Findings and caveats of the study: From pretherapy to surgery, tumor richness and clonality rose with dual therapy. Compared with tumor-adjacent uninvolved lung, resected tumors showed greater richness and clonality. Resected-tumor TCR richness correlated positively with pretherapy blood richness.

The receptor comes from an adult with non-small cell lung cancer. The chain links TRBV11-3 to TRBJ1-3; 7 positions match TRBD1. This specimen consisted of adjacent normal lung tissue, obtained after neoadjuvant nivolumab, alone or with ipilimumab, at or shortly before surgery. The DNA of the CDR3 is TGTGCCAGCAGTACAGGGGTTGGAAACACCATATATTTT. As protein: CASSTGVGNTIYF.